These T cell receptor beta chains were read from a single sample in a study of identifying expanded T cells in peripheral blood. TCRdb keeps only in-frame clones here, not all; method: immunoSEQ multiplex PCR. There are roughly 100,000 clones in the sample; approximately 90% occur only once, and roughly a sixth lies in the top ten. Input material: blood. The receptors were gathered from a person aged 18 to 70 in good health. The CDR3 runs from the conserved cysteine through the conserved F or W. Fields, in order: D gene, clone size, V gene, J gene, CDR3 protein, CDR3 DNA. D genes are given only for firm matches. Clone size is given for some rows only: seen once, a few or many times, or a class if the clone is expanded.

>.|.|TRBV4-3|TRBJ1-2
CASSQVGGARSGYTF
TGCGCCAGCAGCCAAGTTGGGGGCGCGAGGTCGGGCTACACCTTC
>TRBD1|.|TRBV27|TRBJ1-5
CASQGVGQPQHF
TGTGCCAGTCAGGGGGTGGGTCAGCCCCAGCATTTT
>.|.|TRBV23-1|TRBJ2-1
CASSQLKFRDRNNEQFF
TGCGCCAGCAGTCAACTAAAGTTCCGTGACAGAAACAATGAGCAGTTCTTC
>.|.|TRBV5-1|TRBJ2-7
CASTLGHEQYF
TGCGCCAGCACTCTAGGCCACGAGCAGTACTTC
>TRBD1|.|TRBV7-9|TRBJ2-7
CASTAGTGPYEQYF
TGTGCCAGCACCGCAGGGACAGGTCCCTACGAGCAGTACTTC
>.|few|TRBV18|TRBJ2-7
CASSPTADYEQYF
TGTGCCAGCTCACCGACAGCGGACTACGAGCAGTACTTC
>.|.|TRBV30|TRBJ2-2
CAWSLSAVLFF
TGTGCCTGGAGTCTCTCAGCGGTCCTGTTTTTT
>.|.|TRBV7-9|TRBJ1-2
CASRAGGGYGYTF
TGTGCCAGCCGGGCGGGCGGGGGTTATGGCTACACCTTC
>TRBD1|.|TRBV10-3|TRBJ2-7
CAISESVDRGLSTYEQYF
TGTGCCATCAGTGAGTCCGTGGACAGGGGACTTTCTACCTACGAGCAGTACTTC
>TRBD2|.|TRBV27|TRBJ2-3
CASSFSGGATNTQYF
TGTGCCAGCAGTTTTTCGGGGGGGGCCACGAATACGCAGTATTTT
>.|.|TRBV7-2|TRBJ2-4
CASSPDGGKNIQYF
TGTGCCAGCAGCCCCGACGGGGGTAAAAACATTCAGTACTTC
>.|.|TRBV7-2|TRBJ2-2
CASSVYDNTGELFF
TGTGCCAGCAGCGTGTACGACAACACCGGGGAGCTGTTTTTT
>.|.|TRBV11-3|TRBJ1-1
CASSFQGAEAFF
TGTGCCAGCAGCTTCCAGGGCGCTGAAGCTTTCTTT
>.|.|TRBV7-8|TRBJ1-5
CASSRGSNQPQHF
TGTGCCAGCAGTAGAGGGAGCAATCAGCCCCAGCATTTT
>.|few|TRBV27|TRBJ1-1
CASIRYTEAFF
TGTGCCAGCATCAGATACACTGAAGCTTTCTTT
>.|.|TRBV10-3|TRBJ1-6
CAISRDEGGNSPLHF
TGTGCCATCAGTCGGGATGAGGGTGGTAATTCACCCCTCCACTTT
>.|.|TRBV19|TRBJ1-1
CASRLYRDPRTEAFF
TGTGCCAGTAGATTATACAGGGACCCGAGGACTGAAGCTTTCTTT
>TRBD1|.|TRBV6-6|TRBJ1-2
CASSYSQGGYTF
TGTGCCAGCAGTTACTCACAGGGGGGGTACACCTTC
>.|.|TRBV5-4|TRBJ1-4
CASSLVGETNEKLFF
TGTGCCAGCAGCTTGGTCGGGGAAACTAATGAAAAACTGTTTTTT
>.|.|TRBV2|TRBJ2-5
CASSRDYQETQYF
TGTGCCAGCAGTCGGGACTACCAAGAGACCCAGTACTTC
>TRBD2|.|TRBV5-1|TRBJ2-5
CASSSGLAVDQETQYF
TGCGCCAGCAGCTCCGGACTAGCGGTGGACCAAGAGACCCAGTACTTC
>TRBD1|.|TRBV30|TRBJ1-6
CATYLGTGGSPLHF
TGTGCCACTTACCTGGGGACAGGGGGATCACCCCTCCACTTT
>TRBD2|once|TRBV15|TRBJ2-5
CATSRPAGPQETQYF
TGTGCCACCAGCAGACCAGCGGGGCCACAAGAGACCCAGTACTTC
>.|.|TRBV28|TRBJ2-3
CASRTGTSTDTQYF
TGTGCCAGCCGCACCGGGACTAGCACAGATACGCAGTATTTT
>.|.|TRBV5-6|TRBJ2-7
CASRMAHRAYEQYF
TGTGCCAGCAGAATGGCCCACAGAGCCTACGAGCAGTACTTC
>.|.|TRBV5-6|TRBJ2-1
CASSLGPGHEQFF
TGTGCCAGCAGCTTGGGCCCCGGCCATGAGCAGTTCTTC
>TRBD2|.|TRBV30|TRBJ2-7
CAWSRMRSGGSKYEQYF
TGTGCCTGGAGTAGGATGCGGAGCGGGGGGTCCAAGTACGAGCAGTACTTC